The sequence of this T cell receptor beta chain was determined in a study of cytomegalovirus exposure and HLA in healthy donors. Primers: 60 Vbeta forward and 13 Jbeta reverse. The method was immunoSEQ multiplex PCR; TCRdb's version includes in-frame clones alone and lacks a portion of them. This table holds tens of thousands of clones, 75% found once. For this clone: Antigen unknown.

Overall study results and limits: Some V segments (TRBV6-2 and TRBV6-3 among them) were excluded as indistinguishable. Three CMV-associated chains were confirmed in vitro to be specific for CMV antigens.

Germline V gene sequence: CDR1 SGHNT, CDR2 YENEEA. The CDR3 spans 15 residues. The ends were cut back, 4 bases at V and 3 bases at J, with 13 bases in the middle. This sequence joins TRBV11-3 and TRBJ2-1; D might be TRBD2 (5 bases). The clonotype comes from a man between 60 and 75 years old in good health and CMV-seropositive. Material: PBMCs. The CDR3 region has the DNA TGTGCCAGCAGCTCTGGGGAGCGGTTCTACAATGAGCAGTTCTTC. This codes for CASSSGERFYNEQFF. The whole variable domain, remainder taken from reference TRBV11-3 and TRBJ2-1, is EAGVVQSPRYKIIEKKQPVAFWCNPISGHNTLYWYLQNLGQGPELLIRYENEEAVDDSQLPKDRFSAERLKGVDSTLKIQPAELGDSAVYLCASSSGERFYNEQFFGPGTRLTVL.